These 15 T cell receptor beta chains originate from one sample sequenced in a study of blood T cell repertoires in COVID-19. Here immunoSEQ multiplex PCR was the method, and the copy in TCRdb shows in-frame clones only, minus some. The data hold a few hundred thousand clones, with 86% observed a single time. Sequencing input: peripheral blood. Receptor source: a woman aged 45 to 65 with COVID-19, enrolled during active disease.

The genes are TRBV4-2 and TRBJ1-2; no clear D gene. The ends were cut back, 0 bases at V and 1 base at J, with 12 bases in the middle. Germline V CDR1 and CDR2: LGHNA, YNFKEQ. The CDR3 consists of 16 residues. CDR3 in amino acids: CASSQDQAGFNYGYTF. The CDR3 bases are TGTGCCAGCAGCCAAGATCAAGCGGGATTTAACTATGGCTACACCTTC.

The chain is built from TRBV7-2 and TRBJ2-5, with 7 bases fitting TRBD2. The trim removed 4 bases at V and 3 bases at J, leaving 11 bases unmatched. The germline CDR1 and CDR2 sequences are SGHTA and FQGNSA. The length of the CDR3 is 16 residues. Written as DNA, the CDR3 is TGTGCCAGCAGCTCGATCCGGACTAGTAGGGAAGAGACCCAGTACTTC. It encodes CASSSIRTSREETQYF.

This clone appeared a few times. J is TRBJ1-6 and V is TRBV5-6; D may be TRBD1 (6 bases). CDR1 and CDR2 (germline): SGHDT, YYEEEE. V lost 0 bases and J lost 3, with 10 bases in between. CDR3 length: 16 residues. The CDR3 DNA reads as TGTGCCAGCAGCTTGGACAGGGCCAACTATAATTCACCCCTCCACTTT. This encodes CASSLDRANYNSPLHF.

The V call is TRBV19, the J call TRBJ1-2; 7 nucleotides agree with TRBD1. The CDR3 spans 18 residues. Germline CDR1 LNHDA, CDR2 SQIVND (reference sequence). Trimming cost V 7 bases and J 0 bases; bases outside gene matches: 17. The CDR3: CASKGPGTANSANYGYTF. CDR3 nucleotide sequence: TGTGCCAGTAAGGGCCCAGGGACAGCCAACTCAGCTAACTATGGCTACACCTTC.

The J gene is TRBJ2-3, the V gene TRBV30; D gene unclear. Trimming stripped 2 bases from V and 2 bases from J, with 8 bases between. Germline values: CDR1 GTSNPN, CDR2 SVGIG (reference sequence). The CDR3 totals 13 residues. CDR3 in amino acids: CAWSQSFTDTQYF. As DNA, the CDR3 is TGTGCCTGGAGTCAGTCGTTCACAGATACGCAGTATTTT.

This clone was seen a single time. V and J are TRBV5-1 and TRBJ2-2; the D is unclear. Germline V gene lookup returns CDR1 SGHRS and CDR2 YFSETQ. This CDR3 contains 12 residues. With 3 bases removed from V and 5 bases from J, the gap between germline ends came to 5 bases. The CDR3 DNA follows: TGCGCCAGCAGCTACGGGACCGGGGAGCTGTTTTTT. Translation gives CASSYGTGELFF.

The chain uses TRBV7-2 and TRBJ1-1; D is perhaps TRBD1 (6 bases). The CDR3 totals 14 residues. CDR1 SGHTA and CDR2 FQGNSA come from the germline V gene. V lost 3 bases and J lost 3, with 11 bases in between. Here the CDR3 reads CASSFKQGYTEAFF. The CDR3 nucleotides are TGTGCCAGCAGCTTTAAACAGGGCTACACTGAAGCTTTCTTT.

The chain employs TRBV11-3 and TRBJ2-1; 9 bases are a match to TRBD2. This CDR3 is 16 amino acids long. V was pared by 1 base and J by 2 bases, with 3 bases of the junction left unmatched. Looked up from germline, CDR1 is SGHNT and CDR2 is YENEEA. CDR3 amino acids: CASSLGGGGPYNEQFF. The DNA for the CDR3 is TGTGCCAGCAGCTTAGGCGGGGGGGGCCCCTACAATGAGCAGTTCTTC.

The J gene is TRBJ2-7, the V gene TRBV13, with TRBD1 matching 7 bases. Germline-derived CDR1 and CDR2 are PRHDT and FYEKMQ (reference sequence). V lost 6 bases to trimming and J lost 4 bases; unmatched junction nucleotides: 15. This CDR3 spans 16 amino acids. The CDR3 sequence is CASSGTRDSQPYEQYF. CDR3 sequence (DNA): TGTGCCAGCAGTGGGACCAGGGACAGCCAACCATACGAGCAGTACTTC.

V usage is TRBV30 and J usage is TRBJ1-2, with TRBD1 identical over 7 bases. Trimming at V came to 3 bases and at J to 2 bases, leaving 6 bases not matched to a gene. CDR1 is GTSNPN, CDR2 SVGIG, per germline (reference sequence). This CDR3 spans 14 amino acids. CDR3 bases: TGTGCCTGGAGCCGAGGGGGCTCGAACTATGGCTACACCTTC. It encodes CAWSRGGSNYGYTF.

This clone was counted only a few times. This chain links TRBV28 with TRBJ2-7; D gene ambiguous. The germline CDR1 and CDR2 sequences are MDHEN and SYDVKM. V gave up 3 bases and J gave up 6 bases, with 9 bases separating them. This CDR3 has 12 residues. CDR3 nucleotides: TGTGCCAGCAGTTTGGTTGGTAGCGAGCAGTACGTC. It is translated as CASSLVGSEQYV.

This clone is a singleton in its sample. The genes are TRBV18 and TRBJ1-1; 11 nucleotides match TRBD1. V shed 3 bases and J 3 bases; nucleotides not matched to a gene: 6. The CDR3 sequence is 16 residues long. Germline values: CDR1 KGHSH, CDR2 LQKENI. This chain's CDR3 is CASSPGQGAQDTEAFF. The CDR3 nucleotides are TGTGCCAGCTCACCCGGACAGGGGGCACAGGACACTGAAGCTTTCTTT.

The chain is built from TRBV5-1 and TRBJ1-3; D gene uncertain. The germline V and J ends were trimmed by 4 bases and 2 bases, with 10 bases remaining between them. The CDR3 sequence is 14 residues long. The germline CDR1 and CDR2 sequences are SGHRS and YFSETQ. CDR3 coding DNA: TGCGCCAGCAGCCCCCGGGTCCCTGGAAACACCATATATTTT. Residues: CASSPRVPGNTIYF.

This sequence joins TRBV5-1 and TRBJ1-2, with TRBD1 as a possible D gene (5 bases). This CDR3 is 15 amino acids long. Deletions cut 0 bases from V and 4 bases from J, with 13 bases between. Germline CDR1 reads SGHRS; CDR2 reads YFSETQ. The CDR3 DNA reads as TGCGCCAGCAGCTTGGGACAGCCTACTCTCTATGGCTACACCTTC. Encoded protein: CASSLGQPTLYGYTF.

The J gene is TRBJ2-1, the V gene TRBV11-2; TRBD1 agrees at 9 bases. Germline V gene lookup returns CDR1 SGHAT and CDR2 FQNNGV. With V trimmed by 4 bases and J by 6 bases, 13 bases remained unmatched. The CDR3 runs 17 residues. The CDR3 DNA is TGTGCCAGCAGCTCTGGTGGTGGGGACAGGGTGTTCAATGAGCAGTTCTTC. Protein sequence: CASSSGGGDRVFNEQFF.